This TCR beta chain was sequenced during a study of blood T cell repertoires in COVID-19. Profiled with immunoSEQ multiplex PCR; TCRdb holds only in-frame clones, not every one. This sample yields 150,000 to 170,000 clones, of which roughly four fifths are seen a single time; 3.7% belongs to the top ten. CDR1 LGHDT and CDR2 YNNKEL come from the germline V gene (reference sequence). With 0 bases clipped from V and 1 base from J, the junction kept 9 bases outside the gene matches. The CDR3 has 18 amino acids. The clonotype originates from an elderly woman with acute or convalescent COVID-19. The rearrangement links TRBV3-1 (or the pseudogene TRBV3-2) to TRBJ2-5; 9 bases align to TRBD2. Sequences were obtained from peripheral blood. The CDR3 reads CASSQDQKASGVQETQYF. The CDR3, as DNA: TGTGCCAGCAGCCAAGATCAAAAGGCTAGCGGGGTCCAAGAGACCCAGTACTTC.